Listed below are T cell receptor beta chains from one sample, sequenced in a study of T cell responses to AZD1222 COVID-19 vaccine. Measured with immunoSEQ multiplex PCR; TCRdb has only the in-frame clones, and not every one. In the table there are 110,000 to 150,000 clones, roughly nine tenths of which are singletons. The material was peripheral blood, obtained on day 0 of AZD1222 vaccination. These receptor sequences come from an adult in good health. Both conserved end residues are part of each CDR3. D genes are given only for firm matches. Some rows mark clone size as missing; the rest say once, few, many or name a class of expanded clone.

clone size	V gene	J gene	D gene	CDR3 DNA	CDR3 protein
.	TRBV11-3	TRBJ2-1	TRBD2	TGTGCCAGCAGCTTCAGGGTAGCGGGGCAGGGAGCAAATGAGCAGTTCTTC	CASSFRVAGQGANEQFF
.	TRBV3-1/TRBV3-2	TRBJ1-3	.	TGTGCCAGCAGCGAAACACCTAACTCTGGAAACACCATATATTTT	CASSETPNSGNTIYF
.	TRBV24-1	TRBJ1-4	TRBD1	TGTGCCACCAGTGATCCGCGCGGGGGACAGGGAAACCTCTTTAATGAAAAACTGTTTTTT	CATSDPRGGQGNLFNEKLFF
.	TRBV11-1	TRBJ2-3	.	TGTGCCAGCAGCCCGGGTGGGACTCCGAGATATGGGCAGTATTTT	CASSPGGTPRYGQYF
.	TRBV11-3	TRBJ2-1	.	TGTGCCAGCAGCTTAGGTGGGGGAGGGGGAGACAATGAGCAGTTCTTC	CASSLGGGGGDNEQFF
once	TRBV7-2	TRBJ1-3	TRBD1	TGTGCCAGCAGGCCTACAGGGGGCGTTTCTGGAAACACCATATATTTT	CASRPTGGVSGNTIYF
.	TRBV5-4	TRBJ2-7	.	TGTGCCAGCAGCTTGCCCGGCCCCCTCTACGAGCAGTACTTC	CASSLPGPLYEQYF
.	TRBV15	TRBJ1-6	.	TGTGCCACACAGGGCTCGTTGAATTCACCCCTCCACTTT	CATQGSLNSPLHF
few	TRBV12-5	TRBJ1-5	.	TGTGCTAGTGGTTTACCGACAGGCGAAGCCCAGCATTTT	CASGLPTGEAQHF
.	TRBV6-4	TRBJ2-1	TRBD1	TGTGCCAGCAGTGACCAGGCCCAACAGGGGATCAGCGATGAGCAGTTCTTC	CASSDQAQQGISDEQFF
.	TRBV5-5	TRBJ1-2	.	TGTGCCAGCAGCTTGGTCCAGGGAATATTCTATGGCTACACCTTC	CASSLVQGIFYGYTF
.	TRBV9	TRBJ1-1	TRBD1	TGTGCCAGCAGCTATGGGACAGGGGACCCTAACACTGAAGCTTTCTTT	CASSYGTGDPNTEAFF
.	TRBV30	TRBJ2-7	.	TGTGCCTGGAGTGTACTCCACGAGCAGTACTTC	CAWSVLHEQYF
.	TRBV10-3	TRBJ2-1	.	TGTGCCACGATGCTAGGGGCTAGCTCCTACAATGAGCAGTTCTTC	CATMLGASSYNEQFF
once	TRBV18	TRBJ1-3	.	TGTGCCAGCTCACCACCGGTACCGATCTCTGGAAACACCATATATTTT	CASSPPVPISGNTIYF
.	TRBV7-9	TRBJ1-1	.	TGTGCCTCGCAGGGGCAGGCGAACACTGAAGCTTTCTTT	CASQGQANTEAFF
few	TRBV5-6	TRBJ2-3	.	TGTGCCAGCAGCTTGGTGGGTCCGCAGTATTTT	CASSLVGPQYF
.	TRBV27	TRBJ1-1	.	TGTGCCAGCAGTAGTTCCTGGGGGAACACTGAAGCTTTCTTT	CASSSSWGNTEAFF
.	TRBV5-1	TRBJ1-2	TRBD1	TGCGCCAGCAGCCCTCGTATTACAGGGGAGGGCTACACCTTC	CASSPRITGEGYTF
.	TRBV25-1	TRBJ1-5	.	TGTGCCAGCAGTAGGGCGGGGGATAGCAATCAGCCCCAGCATTTT	CASSRAGDSNQPQHF
.	TRBV11-3	TRBJ1-1	TRBD1	TGTGCCAGCAGCCTCGACAGGGGGGACACTGAAGCTTTCTTT	CASSLDRGDTEAFF
once	TRBV3-1/TRBV3-2	TRBJ2-2	TRBD2	TGTGCCAGCAGTCGACTAGCGGAAGCGAACACCGGGGAGCTGTTTTTT	CASSRLAEANTGELFF
.	TRBV25-1	TRBJ1-2	TRBD1	TGTGCCAGCCGGACAGGGGCTAACTATGGCTACACCTTC	CASRTGANYGYTF
.	TRBV11-2	TRBJ2-7	.	TGTGCCAGCAGCCCAAGCGGTACAACGGCGGACTCCCCCTGGGAGCAGTACTTC	CASSPSGTTADSPWEQYF
.	TRBV7-3	TRBJ2-2	.	TGTGCCAGCAGCCCCTCCTCGGTCGCCGGGGAGCTGTTTTTT	CASSPSSVAGELFF
.	TRBV7-3	TRBJ1-1	.	TGTGCCAGCAGTCGACGAGACAACGGGGCTTTCTTT	CASSRRDNGAFF
.	TRBV11-2	TRBJ2-7	TRBD2	TGTGCCAGCAGCTTACGAGCGGGAGGGCGCGCCTACGAGCAGTACTTC	CASSLRAGGRAYEQYF
.	TRBV5-6	TRBJ1-2	TRBD1	TGTGCCAGCAGCTCCTACAGGGGCAGCTATGGCTACACCTTC	CASSSYRGSYGYTF
.	TRBV5-1	TRBJ2-2	TRBD1	TGCGCCAGCAGCTCCGTCCGGGACAGCAGCGGCACCGGGGAGCTGTTTTTT	CASSSVRDSSGTGELFF
few	TRBV6-4	TRBJ1-4	.	TGTGCCAGCAGTGATCCCGGGACCCCTAATGAAAAACTGTTTTTT	CASSDPGTPNEKLFF
once	TRBV27	TRBJ2-7	TRBD2	TGTGCCAGCAGGAAAGCGGGAGACTCCTACGAGCAGTACTTC	CASRKAGDSYEQYF
once	TRBV19	TRBJ1-5	.	TGTGCCAGTAGAACAGGGAATCAGCCCCAGCATTTT	CASRTGNQPQHF
.	TRBV6-1	TRBJ1-1	.	TGTGCCAGCACCGACCGGGGACTTTTTTTATCCCCAACCTTT	CASTDRGLFLSPTF
.	TRBV29-1	TRBJ2-6	.	TGCAGCGTTGGTGATGGGGCCAACGTCCTGACTTTC	CSVGDGANVLTF
.	TRBV4-1	TRBJ1-2	.	TGCGCCAGCAGCCAACAATACGCACAGGGAAACTATGGCTACACCTTC	CASSQQYAQGNYGYTF